This TCR beta chain was captured by sequencing in a study of cytomegalovirus exposure and HLA in healthy donors. Study conclusions and caveats: A further, later analysis showed that HLA-associated TCR beta chains (compared with equally common others) were more clonally expanded. When analyzed later, a missense DCLRE1C variant was found to be linked to TCR beta V- and J-gene trimming. The listing of fewer than 200 TCR beta chains classed them as cytomegalovirus-associated. Reports indicated that the classifier achieved high specificity and sensitivity in diagnosing cytomegalovirus status.

As concerns this clone: The antigen remains undetermined.

The PCR employed 60 Vbeta primers together with 13 Jbeta primers. Repertoires were generated with immunoSEQ multiplex PCR, while TCRdb's copy carries only in-frame clones and drops some. The sample consists of some 130,000 clones, around 77% of them appearing once. CDR1 and CDR2 from the germline V gene are SNHLY and FYNNEI. After removal of 10 bases from V and 4 bases from J, the junction contained 10 bases not matched to a gene. The CDR3 has 14 residues. This TCR came from a man between 25 and 39 years old in good health. The sequencing input was PBMCs. The chain joins TRBV2 to TRBJ1-5, with TRBD1 identical over 7 bases. Written as DNA, the CDR3 is TGTGCCACTTGGGACAGAGGTCGGAATCAGCCCCAGCATTTT. Amino acid sequence: CATWDRGRNQPQHF.